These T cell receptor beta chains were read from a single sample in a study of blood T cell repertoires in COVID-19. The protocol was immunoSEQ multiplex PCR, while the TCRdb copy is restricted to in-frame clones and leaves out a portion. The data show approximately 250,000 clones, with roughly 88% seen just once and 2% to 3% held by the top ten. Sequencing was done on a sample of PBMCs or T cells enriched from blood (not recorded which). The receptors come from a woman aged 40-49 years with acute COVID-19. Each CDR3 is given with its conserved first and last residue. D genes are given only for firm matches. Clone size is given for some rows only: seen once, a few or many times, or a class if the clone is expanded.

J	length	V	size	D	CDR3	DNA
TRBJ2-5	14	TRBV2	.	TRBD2	CASGLAGGRETQYF	TGTGCCAGTGGACTAGCGGGGGGGCGAGAGACCCAGTACTTC
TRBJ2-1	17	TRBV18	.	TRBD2	CASSPDRLAGLYNEQFF	TGTGCCAGCTCACCCGATCGACTAGCGGGGCTTTACAATGAGCAGTTCTTC
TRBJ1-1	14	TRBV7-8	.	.	CASSLTGKDTEAFF	TGTGCCAGCAGCTTAACAGGGAAAGACACTGAAGCTTTCTTT
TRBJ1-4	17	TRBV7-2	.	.	CASSSFGPGATNEKLFF	TGTGCCAGCAGCTCATTTGGCCCAGGGGCAACTAATGAAAAACTGTTTTTT
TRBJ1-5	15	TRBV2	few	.	CASKRDNSYDQPQHF	TGTGCCAGCAAGAGGGACAACAGTTATGATCAGCCCCAGCATTTT
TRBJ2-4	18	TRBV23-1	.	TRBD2	CASSPRLAGTIAKNIQYF	TGCGCCAGCAGTCCCCGACTAGCGGGAACTATAGCCAAAAACATTCAGTACTTC
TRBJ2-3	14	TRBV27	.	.	CASSLRPAADTQYF	TGTGCCAGCAGTTTACGCCCCGCGGCAGATACGCAGTATTTT
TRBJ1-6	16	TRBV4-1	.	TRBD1	CASSQVNRGYNSPLHF	TGCGCCAGCAGCCAAGTTAACAGGGGTTATAATTCACCCCTCCACTTT
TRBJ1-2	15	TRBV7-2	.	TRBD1	CASSLVPGTAYGYTF	TGTGCCAGCAGCTTAGTTCCCGGGACAGCCTATGGCTACACCTTC
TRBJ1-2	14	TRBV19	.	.	CASSSDRGANGYTF	TGTGCCAGTAGTTCCGACCGGGGGGCTAATGGCTACACCTTC
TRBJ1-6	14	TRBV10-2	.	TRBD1	CASRTQGENSPLHF	TGCGCCAGCAGAACACAGGGGGAGAATTCACCCCTCCACTTT
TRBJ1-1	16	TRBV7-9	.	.	CASSLSGQSLVTEAFF	TGTGCCAGCAGCTTATCCGGACAGAGCCTCGTGACTGAAGCTTTCTTT
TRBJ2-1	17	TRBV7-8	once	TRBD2	CASSGKGLAGARNEQFF	TGTGCCAGCAGCGGAAAAGGACTAGCGGGAGCCCGCAATGAGCAGTTCTTC
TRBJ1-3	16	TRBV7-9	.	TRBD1	CASSLAGQYSGNTIYF	TGTGCCAGCAGCCTTGCGGGACAGTACTCTGGAAACACCATATATTTT
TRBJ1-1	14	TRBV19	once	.	CASSYDSVGTEAFF	TGTGCCAGTAGCTACGACAGCGTAGGCACTGAAGCTTTCTTT
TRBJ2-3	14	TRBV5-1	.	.	CASSFFGTWDTQYF	TGCGCCAGCAGCTTCTTTGGGACTTGGGATACGCAGTATTTT
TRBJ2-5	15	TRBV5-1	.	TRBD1	CASSYVGTGRETQYF	TGCGCCAGCAGCTACGTCGGGACAGGCCGAGAGACCCAGTACTTC
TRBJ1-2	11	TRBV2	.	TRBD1	CASRVDRGATF	TGTGCCAGCAGGGTCGACAGGGGCGCCACCTTC
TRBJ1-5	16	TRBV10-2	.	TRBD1	CASSENRGLSNQPQHF	TGCGCCAGCAGTGAGAACAGGGGGCTTAGCAATCAGCCCCAGCATTTT
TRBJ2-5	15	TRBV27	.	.	CASSLNGRLQETQYF	TGTGCCAGCAGTTTAAACGGCCGACTCCAAGAGACCCAGTACTTC
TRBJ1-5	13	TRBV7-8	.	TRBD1	CASSMDRAQPQHF	TGTGCCAGCAGCATGGACAGGGCTCAGCCCCAGCATTTT
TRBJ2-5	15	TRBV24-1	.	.	CATSDPSEGQETQYF	TGTGCCACCAGTGATCCCTCGGAGGGGCAAGAGACCCAGTACTTC
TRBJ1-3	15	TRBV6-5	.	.	CASRAPGVSGNTIYF	TGTGCCAGCAGGGCACCGGGGGTCTCTGGAAACACCATATATTTT
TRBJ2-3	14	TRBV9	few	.	CASSPPIGAGTQYF	TGTGCCAGCAGCCCCCCTATAGGGGCCGGTACGCAGTATTTT
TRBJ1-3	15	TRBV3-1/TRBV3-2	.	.	CASSLGESLGNTIYF	TGTGCCAGCAGCCTCGGGGAGTCCCTTGGAAACACCATATATTTT
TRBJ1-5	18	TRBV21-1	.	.	CASSKVEGPRGSNQPQHF	TGTGCCAGCAGCAAAGTAGAGGGCCCCCGGGGGAGCAATCAGCCCCAGCATTTT
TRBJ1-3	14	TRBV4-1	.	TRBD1	CASSPGTGMNTIYF	TGCGCCAGCAGCCCCGGGACAGGGATGAACACCATATATTTT
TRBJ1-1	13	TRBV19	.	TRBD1	CASSIQGGFEAFF	TGTGCCAGTAGTATTCAAGGGGGCTTTGAAGCTTTCTTT
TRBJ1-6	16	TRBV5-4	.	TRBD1	CASSLGDRGGNSPLHF	TGTGCCAGCAGCTTGGGGGACAGGGGAGGTAATTCACCCCTCCACTTT
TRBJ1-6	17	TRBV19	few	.	CASSLQTAPGYNSPLHF	TGTGCCAGTAGTCTTCAGACAGCGCCAGGCTATAATTCACCCCTCCACTTT
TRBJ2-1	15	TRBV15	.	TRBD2	CATSRELADYNEQFF	TGTGCCACCAGCAGGGAACTAGCGGACTACAATGAGCAGTTCTTC
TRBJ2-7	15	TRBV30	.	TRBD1	CAWESDRGGSYEQYF	TGTGCCTGGGAATCCGACAGGGGGGGTTCCTACGAGCAGTACTTC
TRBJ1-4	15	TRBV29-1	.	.	CSVEGGKDSNEKLFF	TGCAGCGTTGAGGGGGGAAAGGACTCAAATGAAAAACTGTTTTTT
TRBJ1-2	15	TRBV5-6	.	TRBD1	CASSSPGQGMDGYTF	TGTGCCAGCAGCTCCCCGGGACAGGGGATGGATGGCTACACCTTC
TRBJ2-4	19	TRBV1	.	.	CTSSQDVGPGGVGKNIQYF	TGCACCAGCAGCCAAGATGTAGGGCCCGGGGGGGTCGGCAAAAACATTCAGTACTTC
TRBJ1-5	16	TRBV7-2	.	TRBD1	CASSLSGGNSNQPQHF	TGTGCCAGCAGCTTATCAGGGGGGAATAGCAATCAGCCCCAGCATTTT
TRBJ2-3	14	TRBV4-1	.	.	CASRLENPTDTQYF	TGCGCCAGCAGGCTCGAGAACCCCACAGATACGCAGTATTTT
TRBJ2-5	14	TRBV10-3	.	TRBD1	CAISRGQGGETQYF	TGTGCCATCAGTAGAGGACAGGGTGGTGAGACCCAGTACTTC
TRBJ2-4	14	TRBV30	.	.	CAWSFRGAKNIQYF	TGTGCCTGGAGTTTCAGGGGAGCCAAAAACATTCAGTACTTC
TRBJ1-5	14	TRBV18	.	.	CASSLQGEDQPQHF	TGTGCCAGCTCTCTACAGGGAGAGGATCAGCCCCAGCATTTT
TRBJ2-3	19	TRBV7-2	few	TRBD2	CASSLRARRGGRGTDTQYF	TGTGCCAGCAGCTTACGCGCGAGGCGGGGGGGCCGGGGCACAGATACGCAGTATTTT
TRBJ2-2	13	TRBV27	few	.	CASSFGYTGELFF	TGTGCCAGCAGTTTTGGCTACACCGGGGAGCTGTTTTTT
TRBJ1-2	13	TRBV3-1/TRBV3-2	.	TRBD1	CASSRDSFYGYTF	TGTGCCAGCAGCCGGGACAGTTTCTATGGCTACACCTTC
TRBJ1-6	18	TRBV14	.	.	CASSQSPTGSSYNSPLHF	TGTGCCAGCAGCCAATCCCCCACAGGGAGCTCCTATAATTCACCCCTCCACTTT
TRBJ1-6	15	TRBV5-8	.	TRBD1	CASSFRDRGNSPLHF	TGTGCCAGCAGCTTCCGGGACAGGGGTAACTCACCCCTCCACTTT
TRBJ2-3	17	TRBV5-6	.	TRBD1	CASSRYVGTAREDTQYF	TGTGCCAGCAGCCGGTACGTCGGGACAGCCAGGGAGGATACGCAGTATTTT
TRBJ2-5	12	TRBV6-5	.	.	CASSNHGGTQYF	TGTGCCAGCAGTAATCACGGGGGGACCCAGTACTTC
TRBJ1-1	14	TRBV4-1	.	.	CASSLRVGDTEAFF	TGCGCCAGCAGCCTCAGGGTAGGGGACACTGAAGCTTTCTTT
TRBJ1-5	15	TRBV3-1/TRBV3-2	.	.	CASSQDGGVNQPQHF	TGTGCCAGCAGCCAAGACGGCGGGGTCAATCAGCCCCAGCATTTT
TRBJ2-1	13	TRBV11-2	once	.	CASSPTTYNEQFF	TGTGCCAGCAGCCCCACCACATACAATGAGCAGTTCTTC
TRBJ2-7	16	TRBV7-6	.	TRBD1	CASSVGQGLSSYEQYF	TGTGCCAGCAGCGTAGGACAGGGGCTAAGCTCCTACGAGCAGTACTTC
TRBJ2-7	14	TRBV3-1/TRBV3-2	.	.	CASAHREESYEQYF	TGTGCCAGCGCCCATCGGGAAGAGTCCTACGAGCAGTACTTC
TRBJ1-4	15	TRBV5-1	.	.	CASSTGRTVGEKLFF	TGCGCCAGCAGCACCGGTCGGACAGTGGGTGAAAAACTGTTTTTT
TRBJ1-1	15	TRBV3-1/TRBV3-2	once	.	CASSPGDKENTEAFF	TGTGCCAGCAGCCCCGGGGACAAAGAGAACACTGAAGCTTTCTTT
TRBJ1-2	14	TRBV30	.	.	CAWRTVGRYYGYTF	TGTGCCTGGAGGACAGTCGGGAGATACTATGGCTACACCTTC
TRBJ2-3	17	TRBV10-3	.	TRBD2	CAIPGPGREGLADTQYF	TGTGCCATCCCAGGCCCGGGGCGGGAGGGCCTGGCAGATACGCAGTATTTT
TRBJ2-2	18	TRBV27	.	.	CASSLNRGGPVETGELFF	TGTGCCAGCAGTTTAAACAGGGGGGGTCCGGTAGAAACCGGGGAGCTGTTTTTT
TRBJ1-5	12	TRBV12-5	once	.	CASGSARQPQHF	TGTGCTAGTGGTTCCGCGAGGCAGCCCCAGCATTTT
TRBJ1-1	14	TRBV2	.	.	CASSSTTLNTEAFF	TGTGCCAGCAGTTCGACAACCTTGAACACTGAAGCTTTCTTT